This passage covers 8 T cell receptor beta chains from one sample sequenced in a study of response to subunit inactivated influenza vaccine. TCRdb redid the calling of the RT-PCR reads with MiXCR, one entry per CDR3 protein. The sample yields more than 450,000 distinct CDR3 sequences, roughly 10% seen once. This specimen was PBMCs from blood, taken on the day of vaccination. These receptors came from a middle-aged man who received an inactivated influenza vaccine.

The chain joins TRBV20-1 to TRBJ2-7; D is perhaps TRBD2 (6 bases). Germline V lookup: CDR1 DFQATT, CDR2 SNEGSKA (reference sequence). The CDR3 loop spans 15 amino acids. V gave up 2 bases and J gave up 5 bases, with 19 bases separating them. CDR3 loop: CSARPPARRGDEQYF. The CDR3 nucleotides are TGCAGTGCTAGACCACCCGCCCGGAGGGGCGACGAGCAGTACTTC.

The table lists this clonotype with a few counts. The chain combines TRBV7-2 with TRBJ2-4; possibly TRBD1 or TRBD2 for D (6 bases each). V dropped 4 bases and J dropped 9 bases, with 16 bases sitting between them. The CDR3 runs to 14 residues. Germline V lookup: CDR1 SGHTA, CDR2 FQGNSA. As DNA, the CDR3 is TGTGCCAGCAGCTCAAGGGGGGAAAGGGGCATTCAGTACTTC. Its translation: CASSSRGERGIQYF. Together with reference TRBV7-2 and TRBJ2-4, the CDR3 gives the full variable domain: GAGVSQSPSNKVTEKGKDVELRCDPISGHTALYWYRQSLGQGLEFLIYFQGNSAPDKSGLPSDRFSAERTGGSVSTLTIQRTQQEDSAVYLCASSSRGERGIQYFGAGTRLSVL.

This chain connects TRBV5-3 to TRBJ2-1, with TRBD2 matching over 11 bases. TRBV5-3 qualifies as an ORF whose function is uncertain. V shed 3 bases and J 4 bases; nucleotides not matched to a gene: 12. This CDR3 comprises 18 residues. Here the CDR3 DNA reads TGTGCCAGAAGCTCGGTGGGACTAGCGGACCCTTTGTACAATGAGCAGTTCTTC. This encodes CARSSVGLADPLYNEQFF.

This clonotype has a count of ten or more. The chain joins TRBV2 to TRBJ2-3; 12 bases are shared with TRBD2. The J segment lost 7 bases and the V segment lost 5 bases, leaving 10 bases of the junction unmatched. CDR3 length: 16 amino acids. From germline, CDR1 is SNHLY and CDR2 FYNNEI. This CDR3 reads CASSRSSGGAAHTQYF. As DNA, the CDR3 is TGTGCCAGCAGTAGGTCTAGCGGGGGGGCGGCGCATACGCAGTATTTT.

CDR3 DNA: TGTGCCAGCAGTATGACCGCTTACCCCCAGTACTTC. Translation: CASSMTAYPQYF. This sequence joins TRBV28 and TRBJ2-5; D gene ambiguous. CDR1 and CDR2 (germline): MDHEN, SYDVKM. Trimming took off 5 bases at V and 9 bases at J, with 13 bases between the two ends. CDR3 length equals 12 residues.

The chain joins TRBV20-1 to TRBJ1-3; maybe TRBD1 (6 bases). The V and J ends lost 5 bases and 9 bases respectively, with 29 bases between them. The CDR3 sequence is 17 residues long. Germline V gene data show CDR1 as DFQATT and CDR2 as SNEGSKA (reference sequence). In DNA, the CDR3 is TGCAGTGCTCGTGCCGGCCGGGACCAGGGGCATTATAGCACCATATATTTT. This gives the protein CSARAGRDQGHYSTIYF.

Only a few counts were recorded for this clonotype. The V gene is TRBV24-1, the J gene TRBJ2-1, with a possible D match to TRBD2 (6 bases). Trimming took 3 bases from V and 7 from J, leaving 18 bases between them. The CDR3 has 16 amino acids. Germline V gene data show CDR1 as KGHDR and CDR2 as SFDVKD. CDR3 DNA: TGTGCCACCAGTGATCAAGCAGGCGGGATTAGGAATGAGCAGTTCTTC. This codes for CATSDQAGGIRNEQFF.

This clonotype showed up many times. The chain couples TRBV5-1 to TRBJ1-1; TRBD1 is a possible D gene (6 bases). V lost 0 bases and J 5 bases, leaving 14 bases between the germline ends. From germline, CDR1 is SGHRS and CDR2 YFSETQ. The CDR3 runs to 15 residues. CDR3 loop: CASSLDGGARTEAFF. In nucleotides, the CDR3 is TGCGCCAGCAGCTTGGATGGGGGCGCTAGGACTGAAGCTTTCTTT.